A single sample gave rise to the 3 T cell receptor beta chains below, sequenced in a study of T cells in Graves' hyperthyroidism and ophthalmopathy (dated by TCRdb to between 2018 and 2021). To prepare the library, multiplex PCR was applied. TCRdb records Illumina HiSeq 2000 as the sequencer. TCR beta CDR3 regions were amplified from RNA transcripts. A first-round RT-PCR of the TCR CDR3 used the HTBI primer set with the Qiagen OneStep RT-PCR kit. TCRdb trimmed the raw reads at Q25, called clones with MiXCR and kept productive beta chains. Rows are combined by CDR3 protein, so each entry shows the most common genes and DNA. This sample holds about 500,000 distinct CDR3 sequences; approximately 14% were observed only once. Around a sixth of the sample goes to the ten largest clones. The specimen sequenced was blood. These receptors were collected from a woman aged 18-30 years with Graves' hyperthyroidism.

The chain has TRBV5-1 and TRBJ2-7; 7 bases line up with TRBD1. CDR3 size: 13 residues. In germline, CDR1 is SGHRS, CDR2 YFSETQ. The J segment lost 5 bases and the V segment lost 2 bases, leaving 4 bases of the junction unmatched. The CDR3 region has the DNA TGCGCCAGCAGCTTACAGGGGTGGGACGAGCAGTACGTC. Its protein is CASSLQGWDEQYV.

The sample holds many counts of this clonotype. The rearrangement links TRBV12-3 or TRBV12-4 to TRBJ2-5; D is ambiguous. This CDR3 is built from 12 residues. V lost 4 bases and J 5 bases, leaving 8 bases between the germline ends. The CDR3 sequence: CASSSGPETQYF. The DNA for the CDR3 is TGTGCCAGCAGTTCTGGACCGGAGACCCAGTACTTC.

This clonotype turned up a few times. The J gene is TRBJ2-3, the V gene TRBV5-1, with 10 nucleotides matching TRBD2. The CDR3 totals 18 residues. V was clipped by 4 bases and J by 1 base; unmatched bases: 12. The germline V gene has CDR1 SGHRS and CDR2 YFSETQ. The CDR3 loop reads CASSNPSGRVYRTDTQYF. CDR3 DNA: TGCGCCAGCAGCAATCCCAGCGGGAGGGTTTACCGCACAGATACGCAGTATTTT.